This TCR beta chain was retrieved from a study of blood T cell repertoires in COVID-19. In the study overall: The United States, Italy and Spain provided the acute and convalescent COVID-19 samples. The analysed material was cDNA or gDNA that came from T cells, B-cell-depleted T cells, or PBMCs.

Here immunoSEQ multiplex PCR was the method, and the copy in TCRdb shows in-frame clones only, minus some. The profile shows about 220,000 clones, about 80% of them singletons. Material: peripheral blood. The sequence derives from a woman aged 55-70 years with acute or convalescent COVID-19.

In nucleotides, the CDR3 is TGTGCCAGCAGCTTAGTACAGAATTCACCCCTCCACTTT. Translated: CASSLVQNSPLHF. The chain couples TRBV7-8 to TRBJ1-6, with D unclear. Germline lookup yields CDR1 SGHVS and CDR2 FQNEAQ. The V end lost 1 base, the J end lost 7 bases, and 5 bases lay between the germline ends. This CDR3 is 13 amino acids long.